These T cell receptor beta chains were read from a single sample in a study of T cells in Graves' hyperthyroidism and ophthalmopathy. In TCRdb, the multiplex PCR reads were re-called with MiXCR into one record per CDR3 protein. The sample holds under 450,000 distinct CDR3 sequences, 13% seen once. The sequenced sample consisted of blood. The origin of the receptors is a man aged 25 to 40 with Graves' hyperthyroidism that later progressed to Graves' ophthalmopathy. CDR3s include the opening cysteine and the closing phenylalanine or tryptophan. The D gene is left open where the match is weak. Clone size is not always given. Where it is, it says once, few, many or a class for expanded clones.

d_gene: TRBD1
abundance: .
v_gene: TRBV29-1
j_gene: TRBJ2-1
CDR3nt: TGCAGCGTTACCCGACAGGGGAATGAGCAGTTCTTC
CDR3aa: CSVTRQGNEQFF

d_gene: .
abundance: .
v_gene: TRBV7-9
j_gene: TRBJ1-1
CDR3nt: TGTGCCAGCAGCTTCGTGGGGGTGGCTGAAGCTTTCTTT
CDR3aa: CASSFVGVAEAFF

d_gene: .
abundance: many
v_gene: TRBV20-1
j_gene: TRBJ1-1
CDR3nt: TGCAGTGCTAGAGTTGGTCGAGGATCGAAAGCTTTCTTT
CDR3aa: CSARVGRGSKAFF

d_gene: TRBD1
abundance: .
v_gene: TRBV5-1
j_gene: TRBJ2-7
CDR3nt: TGCGCCAGCAGCTTGGGCGCGGGACAGGCCTACGAGCAGTACTTC
CDR3aa: CASSLGAGQAYEQYF

d_gene: .
abundance: .
v_gene: TRBV6-1
j_gene: TRBJ1-1
CDR3nt: TGTGCCAGCAGGGACATGAACACTGAAGCTTTCTTT
CDR3aa: CASRDMNTEAFF

d_gene: .
abundance: many
v_gene: TRBV5-1
j_gene: TRBJ1-1
CDR3nt: TGCGCCAGCAGCTTGGCCGTTTGGAACACTGAAGCTTTCTTT
CDR3aa: CASSLAVWNTEAFF

d_gene: TRBD1
abundance: .
v_gene: TRBV6-2/TRBV6-3
j_gene: TRBJ1-5
CDR3nt: TGTGCCAGCCGGGACAGGGGACGCCAGCCCCAGCATTTT
CDR3aa: CASRDRGRQPQHF

d_gene: .
abundance: .
v_gene: TRBV10-3
j_gene: TRBJ1-2
CDR3nt: TGTGCCATCAGCCCCGATTGGAATAAAGGCTACACCTTC
CDR3aa: CAISPDWNKGYTF

d_gene: TRBD1
abundance: .
v_gene: TRBV30
j_gene: TRBJ2-7
CDR3nt: TGTGCCTGGAGTCCCCGGGTCAGGGGGACCTACGAGCAGTACTTC
CDR3aa: CAWSPRVRGTYEQYF

d_gene: .
abundance: many
v_gene: TRBV7-2
j_gene: TRBJ2-7
CDR3nt: TGTGCCAGCAGCTTATATTCTAGGGCAACGGGAAAAGGCGAGCAGTACTTC
CDR3aa: CASSLYSRATGKGEQYF

d_gene: .
abundance: many
v_gene: TRBV10-3
j_gene: TRBJ2-5
CDR3nt: TGTGCCATCAGTGAGTCGGGGAACACGGGTGTGGAGACCCAGTACTTC
CDR3aa: CAISESGNTGVETQYF

d_gene: TRBD1
abundance: few
v_gene: TRBV4-1
j_gene: TRBJ2-7
CDR3nt: TGCGCCAGCAGCCAAGGGACAGGGGCGATCTACGAGCAGTACTTC
CDR3aa: CASSQGTGAIYEQYF

d_gene: .
abundance: many
v_gene: TRBV5-1
j_gene: TRBJ1-1
CDR3nt: TGCGCCAGCAGCTTGTCCCCAGAACGGAACACTGAAGCTTTCTTT
CDR3aa: CASSLSPERNTEAFF

d_gene: TRBD1
abundance: few
v_gene: TRBV20-1
j_gene: TRBJ1-4
CDR3nt: TGCAGTGCTCCTCGGACAGGGGATGAAAAACTGTTTTTT
CDR3aa: CSAPRTGDEKLFF

d_gene: .
abundance: few
v_gene: TRBV4-1
j_gene: TRBJ2-1
CDR3nt: TGCGCCAGCAGCCTAGAAGGCGGGGCCACCTACAATGAGCAGTTCTTC
CDR3aa: CASSLEGGATYNEQFF

d_gene: TRBD1
abundance: .
v_gene: TRBV24-1
j_gene: TRBJ1-5
CDR3nt: TGTGCCACCAGTGAAGGGCAGGGGGTTCATCAGCCCCAGCATTTT
CDR3aa: CATSEGQGVHQPQHF

d_gene: .
abundance: few
v_gene: TRBV6-2/TRBV6-3
j_gene: TRBJ2-7
CDR3nt: TGTGCCACCAACAGGGAGAATTTAGCCTACGAGCAGTACTTC
CDR3aa: CATNRENLAYEQYF

d_gene: .
abundance: .
v_gene: TRBV6-1
j_gene: TRBJ2-5
CDR3nt: TGTGCCAGCAGACGGGGGAAAGAGACCCAGTACTTC
CDR3aa: CASRRGKETQYF

d_gene: .
abundance: .
v_gene: TRBV9
j_gene: TRBJ1-4
CDR3nt: TGTGCCAGCAGCGCCCGACCGGGACCAGGGGATGAAAAACTGTTTTTT
CDR3aa: CASSARPGPGDEKLFF

d_gene: .
abundance: many
v_gene: TRBV15
j_gene: TRBJ2-1
CDR3nt: TGTGCCACCAGGCTCGAGGAGCATGAGCAGTTCTTC
CDR3aa: CATRLEEHEQFF

d_gene: .
abundance: many
v_gene: TRBV6-1
j_gene: TRBJ1-1
CDR3nt: TGTGCCAGCATCCCGACAGGCCGGAACACTGAAGCTTTCTTT
CDR3aa: CASIPTGRNTEAFF

d_gene: TRBD1
abundance: .
v_gene: TRBV5-4
j_gene: TRBJ1-2
CDR3nt: TGTGCCAGCAGCATTGGACAGGCTTTAACTAACTATGGCTACACCTTC
CDR3aa: CASSIGQALTNYGYTF

d_gene: .
abundance: few
v_gene: TRBV5-4
j_gene: TRBJ2-1
CDR3nt: TGTGCCAGCAGCTTGGTCGGGTCGGGGGATGAGCAGTTCTTC
CDR3aa: CASSLVGSGDEQFF

d_gene: .
abundance: .
v_gene: TRBV20-1
j_gene: TRBJ1-4
CDR3nt: TGCAGTGCTAGAGTTCGGGGCAGGGGAGGTGAAAAACTGTTTTTT
CDR3aa: CSARVRGRGGEKLFF

d_gene: TRBD1
abundance: many
v_gene: TRBV6-1
j_gene: TRBJ1-2
CDR3nt: TGTGCCAGCAGGAACCCAGGGGGCGCGGATGGCTACACCTTC
CDR3aa: CASRNPGGADGYTF

d_gene: TRBD1
abundance: many
v_gene: TRBV6-1
j_gene: TRBJ1-2
CDR3nt: TGTGCCAGCAGTTGGGACAGGCTCCTTATCTATGGCTACACCTTC
CDR3aa: CASSWDRLLIYGYTF

d_gene: .
abundance: many
v_gene: TRBV6-1
j_gene: TRBJ1-5
CDR3nt: TGTGCCAGCAGTGAAGGGATTTATAGCAATCAGCCCCAGCATTTT
CDR3aa: CASSEGIYSNQPQHF

d_gene: .
abundance: many
v_gene: TRBV11-3
j_gene: TRBJ2-1
CDR3nt: TGTGCCAGCAGCTTAGACCTTGGTAGTCCTGAGCAGTTCTTC
CDR3aa: CASSLDLGSPEQFF

d_gene: .
abundance: many
v_gene: TRBV7-8
j_gene: TRBJ1-2
CDR3nt: TGTGCCAGCAGCCCCCCGCGACAGGATTTCTATGGCTACACCTTC
CDR3aa: CASSPPRQDFYGYTF

d_gene: .
abundance: few
v_gene: TRBV19
j_gene: TRBJ1-2
CDR3nt: TGTGCCAGTAGTATTGAAGGGCGAGGATATGGCTACACCTTC
CDR3aa: CASSIEGRGYGYTF

d_gene: TRBD2
abundance: many
v_gene: TRBV20-1
j_gene: TRBJ2-3
CDR3nt: TGCAGTTACCTAGCGGGGGCAGGAGATACGCAGTATTTT
CDR3aa: CSYLAGAGDTQYF

d_gene: .
abundance: many
v_gene: TRBV12-5
j_gene: TRBJ2-5
CDR3nt: TGTGCTAGTGGTTTGCCCGGGGAGTCACAAGAGACCCAGTACTTC
CDR3aa: CASGLPGESQETQYF

d_gene: TRBD1
abundance: many
v_gene: TRBV28
j_gene: TRBJ1-1
CDR3nt: TGTGCCAGCACCCAGGACAGGGGGGCCACTGAAGCTTTCTTT
CDR3aa: CASTQDRGATEAFF

d_gene: TRBD1
abundance: many
v_gene: TRBV10-3
j_gene: TRBJ2-7
CDR3nt: TGTGCCATCAGACCCGGGACAGGGGCCTACGAGCAGTACTTC
CDR3aa: CAIRPGTGAYEQYF

d_gene: .
abundance: .
v_gene: TRBV10-3
j_gene: TRBJ1-2
CDR3nt: TGTGCCATCAGTGAAGCTCCGAACTATGGCTACACCTTC
CDR3aa: CAISEAPNYGYTF

d_gene: TRBD1
abundance: many
v_gene: TRBV2
j_gene: TRBJ1-2
CDR3nt: TGTGCCACCAGGGGGTACAGGGTTGATGGCTACACCTTC
CDR3aa: CATRGYRVDGYTF

d_gene: .
abundance: .
v_gene: TRBV19
j_gene: TRBJ1-5
CDR3nt: TGTGCCAGTAGTTCTCTAAGTATTCAGCCCCAGCATTTT
CDR3aa: CASSSLSIQPQHF

d_gene: .
abundance: .
v_gene: TRBV20-1
j_gene: TRBJ1-2
CDR3nt: TGCAGTGCTCCCGTGGGGGGCAGCTTGGTCTATGGCTACGCCTTC
CDR3aa: CSAPVGGSLVYGYAF

d_gene: TRBD2
abundance: .
v_gene: TRBV12-3/TRBV12-4
j_gene: TRBJ2-3
CDR3nt: TGTGCCAGCAACCAACTGACTAGCGGGGGGCCGCGGGCGGAGTATTTT
CDR3aa: CASNQLTSGGPRAEYF

d_gene: .
abundance: many
v_gene: TRBV24-1
j_gene: TRBJ2-7
CDR3nt: TGTGCCACCAGTGATCCACGGGGGGAGCAGTACTTC
CDR3aa: CATSDPRGEQYF

d_gene: .
abundance: .
v_gene: TRBV6-9
j_gene: TRBJ1-2
CDR3nt: TGTGCCAGCAGTTTTCAGAGACAGGACCGCTATGGCTACACCTTC
CDR3aa: CASSFQRQDRYGYTF

d_gene: TRBD2
abundance: .
v_gene: TRBV6-6
j_gene: TRBJ2-5
CDR3nt: TGTGCCAGCAGTTACCGGGGACTAGATCGGGAGACCCAGTACTTC
CDR3aa: CASSYRGLDRETQYF